One sample yielded the 14 T cell receptor beta chains listed below, sequenced in a study of blood T cells in healthy people across ages. Together with a sample-barcoded 5' primer, a J-beta primer mix was included in a second PCR lasting about 7 to 12 cycles. One entry per CDR3 protein results from TCRdb running MiXCR on the 5' RACE reads. The table has about 570,000 distinct CDR3 sequences, roughly 28% seen once; the top ten hold roughly 18%. Sample: blood. The source of these receptors is a woman in her 70s in good health.

This clonotype appeared once. This chain's CDR3 is CASSFDRTRGYTF. CDR3 nucleotide sequence: TGTGCCAGCAGCTTTGACAGGACGCGCGGCTACACCTTC. This chain joins TRBV7-8 and TRBJ1-2; a possible D gene is TRBD1 (6 bases). The CDR3 length is 13 residues. The germline V gene has CDR1 SGHVS and CDR2 FQNEAQ. V lost 3 bases to trimming and J lost 8 bases, with 13 bases between them.

This clonotype appeared many times. The V call is TRBV29-1, the J call TRBJ2-3; D possibly corresponds to TRBD2 (5 bases). Trimming left V 3 bases short and J 6 bases short, with 10 bases between. CDR1 is SQVTM and CDR2 is ANQGSEA in the germline V gene. This CDR3 comprises 12 residues. This chain's CDR3 is CSVDGRGDTQYF. In nucleotides, the CDR3 is TGCAGCGTTGATGGTCGAGGGGATACGCAGTATTTT.

This clonotype was observed a handful of times. A read error may produce the germline difference seen at one junction end. The chain links TRBV6-5 to TRBJ2-1, with D maybe TRBD1 (6 bases). Germline V gene sequence: CDR1 MNHEY, CDR2 SVGAGI. CDR3 length: 12 amino acids. The CDR3 here is CATQDRQEARYF. The CDR3 bases are TGTGCCACCCAGGACAGACAAGAGGCCCGGTACTTC.

This clonotype was seen a few times. The V call is TRBV29-1, the J call TRBJ1-4; 9 positions match TRBD1. The CDR3 extends over 14 amino acids. V dropped 2 bases and J dropped 5; count of bases not matched to a gene: 3. Germline V CDR1 and CDR2: SQVTM, ANQGSEA. The DNA of the CDR3 is TGCAGCGTTGAAACCGGGACAGGGAATGAAAAACTGTTTTTT. It is translated as CSVETGTGNEKLFF.

This rearrangement joins TRBV7-2 to TRBJ2-2; the D gene is possibly TRBD2 (7 bases). Germline V CDR1 and CDR2: SGHTA, FQGNSA. This CDR3 comprises 16 residues. V was cut by 0 bases and J by 3 bases, with 11 bases left in between. The CDR3 protein is CASSLAGGADTGELFF. The CDR3 coding sequence is TGTGCCAGCAGCTTAGCAGGGGGGGCCGACACCGGGGAGCTGTTTTTT.

The table lists this clonotype with a few counts. The V call is TRBV5-1, the J call TRBJ2-7; unclear D gene. In germline, CDR1 is SGHRS, CDR2 YFSETQ. Trimming removed 5 bases at V and 0 bases at J, with 15 bases between. The CDR3 extends over 15 amino acids. This chain's CDR3 is CASRGDVMSSYEQYF. CDR3 sequence (DNA): TGCGCCAGCAGGGGTGACGTCATGAGCTCCTACGAGCAGTACTTC.

With respect to this clonotype: Sequence at one end of the junction differs from germline and may be a read error. The chain has TRBV29-1 and TRBJ2-7; D is unresolved. Per germline, CDR1 SQVTM and CDR2 ANQGSEA. This CDR3 is built from 11 residues. The CDR3 DNA is TGCAGCGCCAGCTACGACTCCGAGCAGCACTTC. Its translation is CSASYDSEQHF.

This clonotype occurred a few times. At one boundary the junction diverges from the germline segment, which might be a read error. This chain uses TRBV2 with TRBJ2-7; D may match TRBD1 or TRBD2 (6 bases each). CDR3 length: 14 residues. Germline assignment: CDR1 SNHLY and CDR2 FYNNEI. The CDR3 bases are TGTGCCAGCATGAGGGGGGCTAGCTCCTACGAGCGGTACTTC. It codes for CASMRGASSYERYF.

The chain couples TRBV4-3 to TRBJ2-3; the D gene is possibly TRBD2 (6 bases). This CDR3 comprises 16 residues. V lost 4 bases and J 8 bases, leaving 22 bases between the germline ends. Germline V gene sequence: CDR1 LGHNA, CDR2 YSLEER. CDR3 DNA sequence: TGCGCCAGCAGCCCAGCCAAGCGGGTGTCACATGTTACGCAGTATTTT. Its translation: CASSPAKRVSHVTQYF.

This clonotype was seen only a few times. The chain couples TRBV7-2 to TRBJ2-5; 10 nucleotides agree with TRBD2. The CDR3 runs to 12 residues. J gave up 9 bases and V 4 bases, and 2 bases lay outside the gene matches. CDR1 and CDR2 from the germline V gene are SGHTA and FQGNSA. The CDR3 protein is CASSSSGGPQYF. CDR3 DNA: TGTGCCAGCAGCTCTAGCGGGGGCCCCCAGTACTTC.

This chain links TRBV7-2 with TRBJ1-2; D gene unclear. Deletions cut 6 bases from V and 6 bases from J, with 17 bases between. CDR3 length: 14 amino acids. Germline values: CDR1 SGHTA, CDR2 FQGNSA. The CDR3 loop reads CASSWRRQIDGYTF. Written as DNA, the CDR3 is TGTGCCAGCAGTTGGCGGCGGCAAATTGATGGCTACACCTTC.

This clonotype was detected a few times. The chain couples TRBV29-1 to TRBJ2-3; 10 positions match TRBD2. V trimming: 7 bases; J trimming: 3 bases; junction bases outside the gene matches: 7. The length of the CDR3 is 14 residues. Germline lookup yields CDR1 SQVTM and CDR2 ANQGSEA. The CDR3 nucleotides are TGCAGCGCCGCTCTAGCGGGGGTTACAGATACGCAGTATTTT. It encodes CSAALAGVTDTQYF.

This chain uses TRBV5-1 with TRBJ2-2; D perhaps matches TRBD1 (5 bases). From germline, CDR1 is SGHRS and CDR2 YFSETQ. The V gene lost 0 bases and the J gene lost 1 base, with 7 bases spanning the gap. This CDR3 has 15 residues. CDR3 nucleotides: TGCGCCAGCAGCTTGGGGACAATGAACACCGGGGAGCTGTTTTTT. It encodes CASSLGTMNTGELFF.

This chain connects TRBV10-3 to TRBJ2-5; 10 bases align to TRBD2. Matching the DNA end better, TRBJ2-1 makes the J call doubtful. This CDR3 is built from 18 residues. CDR1 and CDR2 (germline): ENHRY, SYGVKD. The CDR3 reads CAISDGQRGGPIYNEQFF. Written as DNA, the CDR3 is TGTGCCATCAGTGACGGGCAGCGGGGGGGTCCGATCTACAATGAGCAGTTCTTC.